This T cell receptor beta chain is drawn from a study of somatic mutations in cytotoxic T cells in rheumatoid arthritis. Using immunoSEQ multiplex PCR, the repertoire was profiled, and TCRdb retains in-frame clones only, with some absent. Of about 11,000 clones in the sample, almost 85% were seen once. V dropped 4 bases and J dropped 7 bases, with 10 bases sitting between them. Germline CDR1 and CDR2: LGHNA and YNFKEQ. The CDR3 covers 12 residues. The TCR was taken from an older woman with rheumatoid arthritis. The sequencing input was CD8+ T cells sorted from blood. The gene calls are TRBV4-2 and TRBJ1-2; no reliable D call. CDR3 loop: CASSPRVPGYTF. In nucleotides, the CDR3 is TGTGCCAGCAGCCCTCGGGTCCCTGGCTACACCTTC.